This T cell receptor (beta chain) emerged from a study of cytomegalovirus exposure and HLA in healthy donors. Primers included in the PCR were 60 Vbeta and 13 Jbeta primers. Sequencing was performed with immunoSEQ multiplex PCR; in TCRdb, only in-frame clones are kept and a portion is missing. The sample has roughly 78,000 clones, 55% to 75% seen once. From germline, CDR1 is SNHLY and CDR2 FYNNEI. The V and J ends lost 5 bases and 0 bases, in that order; junction bases with no gene match: 3. The CDR3 contains 14 residues. This clone came up a few times. The specimen sequenced was PBMCs. The chain carries TRBV2 and TRBJ2-7, with 8 bases that match TRBD1. This sequence was found in a man aged 25-40 years in good health and CMV-seropositive. In DNA, the CDR3 is TGTGCCAGCAGTTCGGACAGGGCCTCCTACGAGCAGTACTTC. Encoded protein: CASSSDRASYEQYF.